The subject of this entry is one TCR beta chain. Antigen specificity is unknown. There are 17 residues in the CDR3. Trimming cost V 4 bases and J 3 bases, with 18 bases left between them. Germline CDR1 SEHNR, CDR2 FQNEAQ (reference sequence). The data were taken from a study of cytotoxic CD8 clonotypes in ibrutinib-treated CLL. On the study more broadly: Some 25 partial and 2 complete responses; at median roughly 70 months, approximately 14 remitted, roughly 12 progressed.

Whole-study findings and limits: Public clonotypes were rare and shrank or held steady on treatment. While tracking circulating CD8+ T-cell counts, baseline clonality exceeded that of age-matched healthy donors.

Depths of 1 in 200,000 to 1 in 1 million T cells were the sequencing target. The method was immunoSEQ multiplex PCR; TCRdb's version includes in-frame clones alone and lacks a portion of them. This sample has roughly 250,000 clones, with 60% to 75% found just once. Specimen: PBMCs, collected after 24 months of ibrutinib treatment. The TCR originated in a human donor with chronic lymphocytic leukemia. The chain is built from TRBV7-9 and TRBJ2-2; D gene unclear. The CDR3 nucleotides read TGTGCCAGCAGCTCAAGCAAGCCAAACGCGGACACCGGGGAGCTGTTTTTT. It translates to CASSSSKPNADTGELFF.